This T cell receptor (beta chain) was recovered during a study of OX40 agonist ivuxolimab in advanced cancers. Across the whole study: Partial response was recorded in three patients: one hepatocellular carcinoma and two cutaneous melanoma cases.

Sequenced by immunoSEQ multiplex PCR; TCRdb stores in-frame clones only, minus some. The sample has approximately 84,000 clones, 86% seen once. Trimming took 6 bases from V and 4 from J, leaving 10 bases between them. From germline, CDR1 is KGHSH and CDR2 LQKENI. The CDR3 totals 12 residues. The origin of this receptor is an adult with an advanced solid tumor such as melanoma, head and neck, liver or kidney cancer. The chain is built from TRBV18 and TRBJ2-7; D not certain. The specimen was CD4+ or CD8+ T cells sorted from blood, collected in a trial of the OX40 agonist ivuxolimab. CDR3 residues: CASSLDRYEQYF. The DNA of the CDR3 is TGTGCCAGCTCGCTCGATAGATACGAGCAGTACTTC. Looking up the rest from reference TRBV18 and TRBJ2-7 gives the full variable domain: NAGVMQNPRHLVRRRGQEARLRCSPMKGHSHVYWYRQLPEEGLKFMVYLQKENIIDESGMPKERFSAEFPKEGPSILRIQQVVRGDSAAYFCASSLDRYEQYFGPGTRLTVT.